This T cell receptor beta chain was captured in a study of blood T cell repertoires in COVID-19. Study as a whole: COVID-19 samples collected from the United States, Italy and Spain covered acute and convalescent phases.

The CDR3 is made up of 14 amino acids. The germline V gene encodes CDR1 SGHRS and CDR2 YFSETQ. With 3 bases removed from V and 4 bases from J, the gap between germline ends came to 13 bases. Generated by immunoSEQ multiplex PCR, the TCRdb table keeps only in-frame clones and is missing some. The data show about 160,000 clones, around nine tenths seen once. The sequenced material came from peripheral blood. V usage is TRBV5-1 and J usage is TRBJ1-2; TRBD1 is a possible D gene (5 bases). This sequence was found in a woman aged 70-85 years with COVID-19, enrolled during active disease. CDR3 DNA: TGCGCCAGCAGCTCGGGGGAGGGAGCCTATGGCTACACCTTC. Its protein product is CASSSGEGAYGYTF.